This T cell receptor (beta chain) is from a study of human T cells and chemical hapten exposure. Study in general: 2% DPC was applied to roughly 2 cm by roughly 2 cm of upper inner arm skin for sensitization.

Germline V lookup: CDR1 SQVTM, CDR2 ANQGSEA. Trimming cost V 3 bases and J 3 bases; bases outside gene matches: 7. The CDR3 is made up of 14 amino acids. Notes on the study in general: No alteration of TCRs above 1 in 1000 frequency was seen with DPC sensitization.

The time point here: patch test 1, 2 weeks after DPC sensitization. Treatment specified: therapeutic diphenylcyclopropenone sensitization with weekly scalp DPC. For the library, individual cDNA molecules each received unique molecular identifiers. MiXCR, applied by TCRdb to the RACE reads, yields one record per CDR3 protein. This repertoire shows approximately 49,000 distinct CDR3 sequences, roughly 9.5% found once; its top ten account for roughly 4%. This clonotype was seen many times. Its antigen remains unknown. The genes are TRBV29-1 and TRBJ2-7; TRBD1 matches at 8 bases. The sequenced sample was whole blood, obtained in connection with sensitization to the hapten diphenylcyclopropenone (DPC). The source is a woman aged 45-65 years with alopecia areata. Some clones in this sample may be carry-over from other donors' samples. CDR3 sequence: CSVDGGTGRYEQYF. CDR3 coding DNA: TGCAGCGTTGATGGAGGGACAGGCCGCTACGAGCAGTACTTC.